Listed here are 20 T cell receptor beta chains from one sample, sequenced in a study of spatial heterogeneity in lung cancer (dated 2019 in TCRdb). According to the study, the label for this sample's time point signals: blood at routine non-recurrence follow-up after resection. The method was 5' RACE. For sequencing, a NextSeq 500 was employed. Starting from the raw public reads, TCRdb applied fastp trimming at Q25, assembled clones with MiXCR and retained in-frame beta chains. Each entry merges the rows of one CDR3 protein and shows their most common DNA and genes. The table for this sample lists 110,000 or so distinct CDR3 sequences; 10% to 13% of them were counted only once. Roughly a quarter of the sample comes from the top ten. Sequences were derived from PBMCs, sampled at follow-up. These receptors came from a female donor with early-stage non-small cell lung cancer.

J is TRBJ2-7 and V is TRBV5-1, with 9 bases aligning to TRBD2. Per the germline V gene, CDR1 is SGHRS and CDR2 is YFSETQ. Unmatched junction bases numbered 10, after V lost 2 bases and J lost 7 bases. The CDR3 runs 15 residues. CDR3 nucleotides: TGCGCCAGCAGCTTAAACATCGGGACTAGCCGGGAGCAGTACTTC. This gives the protein CASSLNIGTSREQYF.

The table lists this clonotype with many counts. This chain links TRBV19 with TRBJ1-4; D is ambiguous. V shed 4 bases and J shed 4 bases, with 10 bases lying between them. The CDR3 totals 14 residues. Per germline, CDR1 LNHDA and CDR2 SQIVND (reference sequence). CDR3 region: CASSKGLVNEKLFF. As DNA, the CDR3 is TGTGCCAGTAGTAAAGGGCTCGTTAATGAAAAACTGTTTTTT.

This clonotype was detected ten times or more. The chain employs TRBV7-2 and TRBJ2-5, with no clear D. Trimming stripped 3 bases from V and 5 bases from J, with 16 bases between. The length of the CDR3 is 15 residues. CDR1 and CDR2 from the germline V gene are SGHTA and FQGNSA. The CDR3 coding sequence is TGTGCCAGCAGCTTGGATTCGGACCCGCGGGAGACCCAGTACTTC. It yields the protein CASSLDSDPRETQYF.

This chain joins TRBV27 and TRBJ1-6; 7 positions agree with TRBD1. CDR1 and CDR2 (germline): MNHEY, SMNVEV (reference sequence). With V trimmed by 6 bases and J by 7 bases, 6 bases remained unmatched. CDR3 length equals 14 residues. DNA of the CDR3: TGTGCCAGCAGCCGCGACAGGGTGAATTCACCCCTCCACTTT. Amino acid sequence: CASSRDRVNSPLHF.

The chain combines TRBV20-1 with TRBJ1-1; 7 bases are shared with TRBD1. V gave up 7 bases and J gave up 8 bases; unmatched junction bases: 10. Germline CDR1 and CDR2: DFQATT and SNEGSKA (reference sequence). The CDR3 extends over 12 amino acids. The CDR3 region is CSVRDRSREAFF. In DNA form, the CDR3 reads TGCAGTGTTCGGGACAGATCTAGAGAAGCTTTCTTT.

The chain joins TRBV30 to TRBJ1-1, with unresolved D. V lost 2 bases and J 1 base, leaving 8 bases between the germline ends. From germline, CDR1 is GTSNPN and CDR2 SVGIG (reference sequence). This CDR3 contains 13 residues. The CDR3 region is CAWSWRRNTEAFF. For the CDR3, the DNA is TGTGCCTGGAGTTGGCGGAGGAACACTGAAGCTTTCTTT.

This clonotype was found many times. The V and J genes are TRBV28 and TRBJ2-7; TRBD2 is a possible D gene (6 bases). V gave up 7 bases and J gave up 2 bases, with 15 bases separating them. The CDR3 spans 14 residues. Germline V gene lookup returns CDR1 MDHEN and CDR2 SYDVKM. This chain's CDR3 is CASTTRGVPYEQYF. The CDR3 region has the DNA TGTGCCAGCACCACCCGCGGGGTCCCCTACGAGCAGTACTTC.

The chain links TRBV7-2 to TRBJ2-5; perhaps TRBD2 as D (6 bases). Germline V gives CDR1 SGHTA, CDR2 FQGNSA. The CDR3 contains 14 residues. V lost 0 bases and J 4 bases, leaving 9 bases between the germline ends. This CDR3 reads CASSLAVGGETQYF. The CDR3 DNA reads TGTGCCAGCAGCTTAGCAGTGGGAGGAGAGACCCAGTACTTC.

Ten or more counts support this clonotype. V is TRBV3-1 and J is TRBJ2-2; tentative D call: TRBD1 (6 bases). The CDR3 extends over 18 amino acids. Trimming shortened V by 4 bases and J by 3 bases, and 21 bases separated the two germline ends. Per germline, CDR1 LGHDT and CDR2 YNNKEL (reference sequence). CDR3 bases: TGTGCCAGCAGCCTATACGAAGGGACAAATTCTTACACCGGGGAGCTGTTTTTT. Translation gives CASSLYEGTNSYTGELFF.

V gene TRBV12-3 or TRBV12-4 combines with J gene TRBJ2-7, with D perhaps matching TRBD1 (5 bases). V shed 2 bases and J shed 4 bases, with 12 bases lying between them. The CDR3 covers 14 residues. In DNA, the CDR3 is TGTGCCAGCAGTTTACGGCAGGGCAATTACGAGCAGTACTTC. Protein sequence: CASSLRQGNYEQYF.

This clonotype has a count of ten or more. The rearrangement links TRBV28 to TRBJ2-1; D is unclear. CDR1 is MDHEN and CDR2 is SYDVKM in the germline V gene. The CDR3 is made up of 10 amino acids. V lost 6 bases and J 5 bases, leaving 2 bases between the germline ends. The CDR3 bases are TGTGCCAGCAGAGACAATGAGCAGTTCTTC. Its protein product is CASRDNEQFF.

A remark on this clonotype: A much larger clone lies one base from this, so it may be a read error. Here the CDR3 DNA reads TGTGCCACCAGTGATGAGGGAGTTGGAATAGATACGCAGTATTTT. It encodes CATSDEGVGIDTQYF. The J gene is TRBJ2-3, the V gene TRBV24-1, with D perhaps TRBD2 (5 bases). V lost 3 bases and J 5 bases, leaving 14 bases between the germline ends. The germline CDR1 and CDR2 sequences are KGHDR and SFDVKD. The CDR3 is 15 residues long.

The sample holds a few counts of this clonotype. The genes are TRBV29-1 and TRBJ2-3; weak D call: TRBD1 (6 bases). The V and J ends lost 4 bases and 2 bases respectively, with 16 bases between them. CDR3 length: 15 amino acids. Germline V gene sequence: CDR1 SQVTM, CDR2 ANQGSEA. CDR3 region: CSVVWLGGNTDTQYF. The DNA of the CDR3 is TGCAGCGTTGTATGGCTAGGGGGAAACACAGATACGCAGTATTTT.

The CDR3, as DNA: TGTGCCAGCGAAATCCAGGGCACGTCGGGGGGCTACACCTTC. As protein: CASEIQGTSGGYTF. The J gene is TRBJ1-2, the V gene TRBV3-1; the D gene is possibly TRBD1 (5 bases). Germline V CDR1 and CDR2: LGHDT, YNNKEL (reference sequence). Trimming removed 8 bases from V and 8 bases from J, with 21 bases in between. The CDR3 consists of 14 residues.

The table lists this clonotype with many counts. The V call is TRBV20-1, the J call TRBJ1-2; 8 bases line up with TRBD1. CDR3 length: 14 residues. V was pared by 1 base and J by 4 bases, with 5 bases of the junction left unmatched. Germline CDR1 is DFQATT and CDR2 is SNEGSKA (reference sequence). CDR3 amino acids: CSARVGTGVYGYTF. The CDR3, as DNA: TGCAGTGCTAGAGTCGGGACAGGAGTCTATGGCTACACCTTC.

This clonotype has at least ten counts. This chain links TRBV29-1 with TRBJ2-1; 16 bases fit TRBD2. CDR1 and CDR2 (germline): SQVTM, ANQGSEA. The V gene end was trimmed by 1 base and the J gene end by 0 bases; junction bases not matched to a gene: 6. The CDR3 covers 19 residues. Written as DNA, the CDR3 is TGCAGCGTTGAAGGGGGGACTAGCGGGAGGGGAAGCTCCTACAATGAGCAGTTCTTC. It specifies CSVEGGTSGRGSSYNEQFF.

This clonotype was seen many times. The rearrangement links TRBV6-1 to TRBJ1-4; 9 bases line up with TRBD1. Unmatched junction bases numbered 9, after V lost 5 bases and J lost 5 bases. The CDR3 loop spans 16 amino acids. Germline V gives CDR1 MNHNS, CDR2 SASEGT. CDR3 nucleotides: TGTGCCAGCAGTCCCTTGGACAGGGGAGGAAATGAAAAACTGTTTTTT. As protein: CASSPLDRGGNEKLFF.

The sample holds a few counts of this clonotype. The chain is built from TRBV6-2 or TRBV6-3 and TRBJ2-1, with unresolved D. The CDR3 sequence is 16 residues long. Germline V gene data show CDR1 as MNHEY and CDR2 as SVGEGT. The V gene lost 6 bases and the J gene lost 7 bases, with 22 bases spanning the gap. The DNA for the CDR3 is TGTGCCAGCAGGAAGGGATGGGAAGATGTGTTGAATGAGCAGTTCTTC. It translates to CASRKGWEDVLNEQFF.

Only a few counts were recorded for this clonotype. The chain carries TRBV28 and TRBJ2-7, with D perhaps being TRBD1 or TRBD2 (5 bases each). The CDR3 consists of 14 residues. Trimming removed 6 bases from V and 7 bases from J, with 19 bases in between. Germline values: CDR1 MDHEN, CDR2 SYDVKM. CDR3 region: CASSQSRDLREQYF. The CDR3 DNA reads as TGTGCCAGCAGCCAAAGCCGGGACCTAAGAGAGCAGTACTTC.

This clonotype showed up just a few times. The chain links TRBV24-1 to TRBJ2-4; 10 bases are a match to TRBD2. With 3 bases clipped from V and 8 bases from J, the junction kept 3 bases outside the gene matches. This CDR3 is built from 14 residues. Germline CDR1 and CDR2: KGHDR and SFDVKD. Here the CDR3 DNA reads TGTGCCACCAGTGATGCTAGCGGGAGTGACATTCAGTACTTC. The encoded protein is CATSDASGSDIQYF.